Shown below are 14 T cell receptor beta chains from a single sample sequenced in a study of shared clonotypes between healthy human individuals (dated by TCRdb to 2020 to 2021). Library preparation used the immunoSEQ multiplex PCR assay. TCRdb took over this immuneACCESS table, retaining in-frame rearrangements with V and J assigned. Such tables are incomplete; in checked studies, under half of the missing clones stem from an unresolved V gene, and the remainder is unexplained. The sample includes under 650,000 clones, with roughly 95% observed a single time. The ten top clones hold roughly 0.06% of the sample. The material sequenced was naive CD4+ T cells sorted from blood. The intended sense of this specimen's cell subset or site label: CD45RA+ positively selected. These receptor sequences come from a woman aged 25 to 45 in good health.

This chain links TRBV6-6 with TRBJ1-5; the D is unclear. Germline loops: CDR1 MNHNY, CDR2 SVGAGI (reference sequence). With 3 bases removed from V and 4 bases from J, the gap between germline ends came to 7 bases. This CDR3 has 13 residues. CDR3 bases: TGTGCCAGCAGTTATGGGAGGAATCAGCCCCAGCATTTT. Residues: CASSYGRNQPQHF.

Here the CDR3 DNA reads TGTGCCAGCAGAGGGACAGCTAACTATGGCTACACCTTC. Its translation is CASRGTANYGYTF. The rearrangement uses TRBV6-6 and TRBJ1-2, with 7 bases lining up with TRBD1. The CDR3 is made up of 13 amino acids. Unmatched junction bases numbered 1, after V lost 6 bases and J lost 0 bases. Per the germline V gene, CDR1 is MNHNY and CDR2 is SVGAGI (reference sequence).

This sequence joins TRBV2 and TRBJ1-2; D is unresolved. Trimming took 6 bases from V and 0 from J, leaving 11 bases between them. The CDR3 is 14 residues long. Per the germline V gene, CDR1 is SNHLY and CDR2 is FYNNEI. The CDR3 DNA reads TGTGCCAGCAGCCTGGACGGAACTAACTATGGCTACACCTTC. This encodes CASSLDGTNYGYTF.

The chain links TRBV5-1 to TRBJ2-3; TRBD2 matches 8 bases. The CDR3 runs 15 residues. The ends lost 2 bases at V and 5 bases at J; junction bases unmatched: 7. Germline V CDR1 and CDR2: SGHRS, YFSETQ. Here the CDR3 DNA reads TGCGCCAGCAGCTTAAGCGGGAGCTTTGGAGATACGCAGTATTTT. Encoded protein: CASSLSGSFGDTQYF.

The rearrangement links TRBV5-4 to TRBJ1-2, with TRBD1 identical over 8 bases. The V and J ends lost 4 bases and 7 bases, in that order; junction bases with no gene match: 9. Germline-derived CDR1 and CDR2 are SGHNT and YYREEE (reference sequence). The CDR3 totals 14 residues. The CDR3 DNA reads as TGTGCCAGCAGCCAAGCCGGACAGGGCCTTGGCTACACCTTC. The encoded protein is CASSQAGQGLGYTF.

The V gene is TRBV28, the J gene TRBJ1-5; possibly TRBD1 for D (5 bases). The CDR3 consists of 14 residues. The V and J ends lost 3 bases and 6 bases respectively, with 12 bases between them. Germline values: CDR1 MDHEN, CDR2 SYDVKM. The CDR3 DNA reads TGTGCCAGCAGTTTTCGGGGGACGGGTCAGCCCCAGCATTTT. As protein: CASSFRGTGQPQHF.

V gene TRBV28 combines with J gene TRBJ1-1; D is ambiguous. The CDR3 is 13 amino acids. Germline V gene sequence: CDR1 MDHEN, CDR2 SYDVKM. The V and J ends lost 4 bases and 5 bases respectively, with 11 bases between them. The CDR3 region is CASSSEQVTEAFF. For the CDR3, the DNA is TGTGCCAGCAGTTCTGAACAAGTGACTGAAGCTTTCTTT.

The chain couples TRBV18 to TRBJ2-1; the match to TRBD2 covers 9 bases. The CDR3 covers 17 residues. Trimming cost V 1 base and J 7 bases; bases outside gene matches: 11. CDR1 is KGHSH and CDR2 is LQKENI in the germline V gene. Written as DNA, the CDR3 is TGTGCCAGCTCACCACGGGTCGTGGCGGGAGGGTCGAATGAGCAGTTCTTC. Amino acid sequence: CASSPRVVAGGSNEQFF.

The V call is TRBV5-1, the J call TRBJ2-7, with 10 bases aligning to TRBD2. The germline V gene has CDR1 SGHRS and CDR2 YFSETQ. CDR3 length equals 14 residues. J was trimmed by 6 bases and V by 2 bases; bases with no gene match: 5. CDR3 protein: CASSFLAGEGEQYF. The CDR3 DNA reads TGCGCCAGCAGCTTCCTAGCGGGAGAGGGCGAGCAGTACTTC.

The chain couples TRBV5-1 to TRBJ2-3; 11 bases align to TRBD2. Trimming at V came to 3 bases and at J to 1 base, leaving 7 bases not matched to a gene. This CDR3 comprises 17 residues. Per germline, CDR1 SGHRS and CDR2 YFSETQ. CDR3 sequence: CASSYLTTSGGTDTQYF. The CDR3 DNA is TGCGCCAGCAGCTACCTAACGACTAGCGGGGGCACAGATACGCAGTATTTT.

This chain links TRBV10-1 with TRBJ2-7, with a tentative D call TRBD1 (6 bases). The V and J ends lost 3 bases and 3 bases respectively, with 12 bases between them. There are 14 residues in the CDR3. Per germline, CDR1 WNHNN and CDR2 SYGVQD (reference sequence). CDR3 nucleotides: TGCGCCAGCAGTGAATCCGGGACAAGCTACGAGCAGTACTTC. The encoded protein is CASSESGTSYEQYF.

The chain links TRBV28 to TRBJ1-2, with D unresolved. Trimming took 6 bases from V and 8 from J, leaving 13 bases between them. This CDR3 region has 12 residues. Germline loops: CDR1 MDHEN, CDR2 SYDVKM. CDR3 region: CASSPPQRGYTF. The CDR3, as DNA: TGTGCCAGCAGCCCTCCCCAGAGGGGCTACACCTTC.

This chain connects TRBV6-5 to TRBJ1-5; possible D gene TRBD1, 5 bases. V dropped 6 bases and J dropped 7 bases, with 16 bases sitting between them. Germline V gives CDR1 MNHEY, CDR2 SVGAGI. The CDR3 has 14 residues. The CDR3 region is CASSTPGVVQPQHF. The CDR3 nucleotides read TGTGCCAGCAGCACCCCGGGGGTGGTGCAGCCCCAGCATTTT.

The chain employs TRBV28 and TRBJ1-3; D may be TRBD1 (5 bases). The CDR3 length is 14 residues. Trimming left V 4 bases short and J 10 bases short, with 17 bases between. CDR1 is MDHEN, CDR2 SYDVKM, per germline. CDR3: CASSSPGRQLTIYF. The CDR3 DNA reads TGTGCCAGCAGTTCTCCGGGACGGCAACTTACCATATATTTT.